This TCR beta chain was captured by sequencing in a study of shared clonotypes between healthy human individuals. Across the whole study: Per-donor plates numbered three CD4 naive, three CD4 memory, two CD8 naive and one CD8 memory. Study-level results: Sequencing depth was a factor that was expected to affect clonotype sharing among donors. Limitation of the genetic and exposure-history diversity represented came from the few donors. Even with large depth, rarefaction showed that sorted-subset sequencing was incomplete.

Concerning this clone itself: Its antigen remains unknown.

The CDR3 length is 19 residues. CDR1 and CDR2 from the germline V gene are SGHVS and FQNEAQ. V lost 7 bases, J lost 3 bases, and 19 bases stayed unmatched. Here immunoSEQ multiplex PCR was the method, and the copy in TCRdb shows in-frame clones only, minus some. The table includes fewer than 1.8 million clones, around 98.5% detected once. The sample consisted of naive CD4+ T cells sorted from blood. Regarding subset: CD45RA+ positively selected. This clonotype was obtained from a man aged 25 to 45 in good health. The rearrangement links TRBV7-8 to TRBJ2-1; 9 nucleotides agree with TRBD2. The DNA for the CDR3 is TGTGCCAGCACCAGGACTAGGGTTCAGGGACTAGCAAACTACAATGAGCAGTTCTTC. Translated, it gives CASTRTRVQGLANYNEQFF.